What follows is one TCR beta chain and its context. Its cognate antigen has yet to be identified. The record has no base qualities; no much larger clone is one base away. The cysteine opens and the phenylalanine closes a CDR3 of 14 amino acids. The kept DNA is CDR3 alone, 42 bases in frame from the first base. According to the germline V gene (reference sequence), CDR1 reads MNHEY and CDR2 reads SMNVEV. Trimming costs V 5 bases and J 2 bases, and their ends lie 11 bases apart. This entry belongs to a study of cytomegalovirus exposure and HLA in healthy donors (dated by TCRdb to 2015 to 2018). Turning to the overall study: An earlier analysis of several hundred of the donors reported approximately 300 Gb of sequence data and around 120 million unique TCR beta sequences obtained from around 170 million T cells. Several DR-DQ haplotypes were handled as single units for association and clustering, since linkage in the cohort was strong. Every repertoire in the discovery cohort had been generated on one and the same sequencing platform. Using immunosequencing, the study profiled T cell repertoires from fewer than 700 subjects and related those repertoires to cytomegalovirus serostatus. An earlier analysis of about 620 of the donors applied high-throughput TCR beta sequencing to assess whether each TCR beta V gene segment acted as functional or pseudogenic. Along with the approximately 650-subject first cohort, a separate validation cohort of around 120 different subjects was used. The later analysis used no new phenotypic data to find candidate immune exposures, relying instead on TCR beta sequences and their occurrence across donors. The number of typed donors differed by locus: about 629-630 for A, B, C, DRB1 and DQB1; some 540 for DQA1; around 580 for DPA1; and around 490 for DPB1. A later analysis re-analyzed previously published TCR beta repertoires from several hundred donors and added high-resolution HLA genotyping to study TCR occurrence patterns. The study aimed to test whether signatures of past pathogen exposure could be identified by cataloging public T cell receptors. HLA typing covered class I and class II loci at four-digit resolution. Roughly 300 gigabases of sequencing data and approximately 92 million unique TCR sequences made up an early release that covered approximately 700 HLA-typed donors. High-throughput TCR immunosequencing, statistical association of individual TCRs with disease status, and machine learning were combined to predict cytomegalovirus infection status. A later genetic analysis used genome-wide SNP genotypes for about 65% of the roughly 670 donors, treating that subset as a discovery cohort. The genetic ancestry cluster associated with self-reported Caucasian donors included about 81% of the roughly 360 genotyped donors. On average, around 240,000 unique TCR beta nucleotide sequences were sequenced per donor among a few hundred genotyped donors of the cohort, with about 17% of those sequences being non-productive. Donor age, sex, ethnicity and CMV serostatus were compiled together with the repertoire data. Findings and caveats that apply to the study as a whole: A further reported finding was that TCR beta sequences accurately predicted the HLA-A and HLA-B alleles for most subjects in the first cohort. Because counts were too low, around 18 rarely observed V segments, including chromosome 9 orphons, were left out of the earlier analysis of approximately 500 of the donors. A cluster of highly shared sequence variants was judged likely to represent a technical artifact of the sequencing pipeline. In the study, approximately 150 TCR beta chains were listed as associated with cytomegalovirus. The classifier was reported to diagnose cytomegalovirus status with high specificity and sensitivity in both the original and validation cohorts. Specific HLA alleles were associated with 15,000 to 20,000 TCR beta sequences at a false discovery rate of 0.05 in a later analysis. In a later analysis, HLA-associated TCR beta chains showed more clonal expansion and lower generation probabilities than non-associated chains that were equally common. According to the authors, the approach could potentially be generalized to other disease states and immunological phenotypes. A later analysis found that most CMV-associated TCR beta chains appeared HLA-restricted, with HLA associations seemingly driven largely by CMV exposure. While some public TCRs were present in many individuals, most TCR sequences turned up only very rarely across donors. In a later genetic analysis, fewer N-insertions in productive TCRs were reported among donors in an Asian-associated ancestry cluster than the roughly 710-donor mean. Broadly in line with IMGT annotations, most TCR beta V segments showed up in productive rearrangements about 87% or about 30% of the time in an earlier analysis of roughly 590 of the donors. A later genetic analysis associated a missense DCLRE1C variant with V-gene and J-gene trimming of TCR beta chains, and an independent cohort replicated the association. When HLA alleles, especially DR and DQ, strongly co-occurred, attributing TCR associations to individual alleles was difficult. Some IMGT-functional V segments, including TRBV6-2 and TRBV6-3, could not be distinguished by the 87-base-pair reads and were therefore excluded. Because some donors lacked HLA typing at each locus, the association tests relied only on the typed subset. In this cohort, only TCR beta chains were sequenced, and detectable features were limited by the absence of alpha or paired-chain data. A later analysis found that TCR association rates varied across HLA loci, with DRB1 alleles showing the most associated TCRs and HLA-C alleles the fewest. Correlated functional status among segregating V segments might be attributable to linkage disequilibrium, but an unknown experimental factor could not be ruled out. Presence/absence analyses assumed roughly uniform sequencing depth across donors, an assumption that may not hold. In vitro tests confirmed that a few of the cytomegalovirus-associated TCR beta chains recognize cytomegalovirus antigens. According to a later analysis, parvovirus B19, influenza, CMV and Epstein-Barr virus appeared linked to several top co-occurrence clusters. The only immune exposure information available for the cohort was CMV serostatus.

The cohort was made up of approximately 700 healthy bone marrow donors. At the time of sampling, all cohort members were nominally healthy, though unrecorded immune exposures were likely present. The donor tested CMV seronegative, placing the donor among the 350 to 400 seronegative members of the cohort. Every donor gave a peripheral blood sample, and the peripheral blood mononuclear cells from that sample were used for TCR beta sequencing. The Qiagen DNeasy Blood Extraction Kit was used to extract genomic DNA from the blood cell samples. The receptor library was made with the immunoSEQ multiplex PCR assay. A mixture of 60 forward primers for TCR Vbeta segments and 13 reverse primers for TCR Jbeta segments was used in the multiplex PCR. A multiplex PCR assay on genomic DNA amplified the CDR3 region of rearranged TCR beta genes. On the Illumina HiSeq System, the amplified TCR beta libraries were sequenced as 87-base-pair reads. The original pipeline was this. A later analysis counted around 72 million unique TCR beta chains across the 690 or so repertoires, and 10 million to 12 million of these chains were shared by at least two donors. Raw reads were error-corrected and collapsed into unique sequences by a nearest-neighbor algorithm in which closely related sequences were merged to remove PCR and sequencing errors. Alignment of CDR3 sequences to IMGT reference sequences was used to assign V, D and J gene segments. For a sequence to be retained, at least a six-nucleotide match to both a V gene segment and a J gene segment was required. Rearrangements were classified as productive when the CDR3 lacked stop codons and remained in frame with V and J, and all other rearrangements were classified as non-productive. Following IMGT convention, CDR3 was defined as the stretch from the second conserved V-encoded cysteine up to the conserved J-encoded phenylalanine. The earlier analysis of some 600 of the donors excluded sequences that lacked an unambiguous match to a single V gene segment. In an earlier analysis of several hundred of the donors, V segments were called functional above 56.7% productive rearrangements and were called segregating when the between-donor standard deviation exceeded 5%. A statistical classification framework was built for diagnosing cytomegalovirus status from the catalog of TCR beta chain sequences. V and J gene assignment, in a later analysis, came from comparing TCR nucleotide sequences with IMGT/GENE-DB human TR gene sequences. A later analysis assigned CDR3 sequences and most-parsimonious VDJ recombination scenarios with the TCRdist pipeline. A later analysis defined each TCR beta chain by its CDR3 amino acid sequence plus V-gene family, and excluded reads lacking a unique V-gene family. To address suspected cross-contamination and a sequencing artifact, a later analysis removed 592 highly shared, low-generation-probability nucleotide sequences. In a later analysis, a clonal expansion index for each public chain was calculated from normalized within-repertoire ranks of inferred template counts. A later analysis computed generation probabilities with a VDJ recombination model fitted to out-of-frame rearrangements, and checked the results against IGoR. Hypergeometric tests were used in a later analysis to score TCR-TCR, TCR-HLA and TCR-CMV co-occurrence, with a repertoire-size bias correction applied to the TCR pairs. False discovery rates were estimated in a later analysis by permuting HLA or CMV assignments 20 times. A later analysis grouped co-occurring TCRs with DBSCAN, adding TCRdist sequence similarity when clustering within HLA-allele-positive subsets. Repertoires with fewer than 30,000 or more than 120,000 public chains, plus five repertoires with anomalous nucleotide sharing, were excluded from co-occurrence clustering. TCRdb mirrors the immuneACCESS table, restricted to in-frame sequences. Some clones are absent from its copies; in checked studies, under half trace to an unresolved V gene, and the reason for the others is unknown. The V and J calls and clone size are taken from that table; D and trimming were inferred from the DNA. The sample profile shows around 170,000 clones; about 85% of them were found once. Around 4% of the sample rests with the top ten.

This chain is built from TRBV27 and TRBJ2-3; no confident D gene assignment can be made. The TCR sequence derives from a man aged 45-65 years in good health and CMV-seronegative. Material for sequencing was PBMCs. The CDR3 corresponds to CASSLRVSTDTQYF. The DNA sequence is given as TGTGCCAGCAGTCTCCGGGTCTCCACAGATACGCAGTATTTT.